The clone carrying this T cell receptor beta chain was seen a few times. Orbital computed tomography, thyroid ultrasound, serum thyroxine and TRAb, and clinical symptoms together informed the diagnoses. Germline V gene lookup returns CDR1 SGHTA and CDR2 FQGTGA. Trimming at V came to 5 bases and at J to 8 bases, leaving 5 bases not matched to a gene. The CDR3 has 14 amino acids. Regions amplified from RNA transcripts were the TCR beta CDR3 regions. The HTBI primer set drove a first-round RT-PCR of the TCR CDR3. TCRdb used MiXCR to reprocess the multiplex PCR reads, holding one entry per CDR3 protein. The data hold about 360,000 distinct CDR3 sequences, with over 10% observed a single time. The sample is drawn from a study of T cells in Graves' hyperthyroidism and ophthalmopathy. For the study at large: Initial diagnosis, before any treatment, was when peripheral blood was collected.

This clonotype was obtained from a woman between 18 and 30 years old with Graves' hyperthyroidism. Sequencing was performed on blood. The chain recombines TRBV7-3 with TRBJ2-4, with 11 bases matching TRBD2. The CDR3 spells CASSPTSGRDIQYF. CDR3 nucleotide sequence: TGTGCCAGCAGCCCAACTAGCGGGAGAGACATTCAGTACTTC.